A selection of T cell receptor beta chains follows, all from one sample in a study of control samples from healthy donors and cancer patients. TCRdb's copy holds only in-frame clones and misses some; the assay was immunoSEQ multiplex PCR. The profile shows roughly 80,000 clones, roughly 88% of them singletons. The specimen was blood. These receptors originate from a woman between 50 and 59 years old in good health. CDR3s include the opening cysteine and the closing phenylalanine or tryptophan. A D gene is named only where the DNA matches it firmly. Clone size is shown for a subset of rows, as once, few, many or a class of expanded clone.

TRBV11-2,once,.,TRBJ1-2,CASSLDRSGGYTF,TGTGCCAGCAGCTTAGATCGATCGGGGGGCTACACCTTC
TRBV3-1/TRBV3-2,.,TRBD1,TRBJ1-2,CASTSGQDPNYGYTF,TGTGCCAGCACCTCCGGACAGGACCCTAACTATGGCTACACCTTC
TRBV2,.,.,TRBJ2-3,CASSVWAIDTQYF,TGTGCCAGCAGTGTTTGGGCAATAGATACGCAGTATTTT
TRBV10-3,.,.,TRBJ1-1,CASHDRSNTEAFF,TGTGCCTCCCATGACAGATCGAACACTGAAGCTTTCTTT
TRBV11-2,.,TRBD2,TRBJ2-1,CASSLVIQRGASVGEQFF,TGTGCCAGCAGCTTAGTTATACAGCGGGGGGCCTCGGTCGGTGAGCAGTTCTTC
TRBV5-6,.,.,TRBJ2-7,CASSPGTGTYEQYF,TGTGCCAGCAGCCCCGGAACAGGGACCTACGAGCAGTACTTC
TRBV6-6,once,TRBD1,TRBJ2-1,CASTRDRETYNEQFF,TGTGCCAGCACCCGGGACAGGGAAACCTACAATGAGCAGTTCTTC
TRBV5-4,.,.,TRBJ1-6,CASSAAQGKNSPLHF,TGTGCCAGCAGCGCCGCACAGGGTAAGAATTCACCCCTCCACTTT
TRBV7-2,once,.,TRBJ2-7,CASSLADYGEYEQYF,TGTGCCAGCAGCTTAGCTGATTACGGGGAATACGAGCAGTACTTC
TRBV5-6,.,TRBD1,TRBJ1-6,CASSLGGTGYSPLHF,TGTGCCAGCAGCTTGGGCGGGACAGGGTATTCACCCCTCCACTTT
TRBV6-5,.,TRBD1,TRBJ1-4,CASSYSGQRTNEKLFF,TGTGCCAGCAGTTACTCGGGACAGAGGACTAATGAAAAACTGTTTTTT
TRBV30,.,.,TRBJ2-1,CAWSVQGSGEQFF,TGTGCCTGGAGTGTACAGGGAAGCGGTGAGCAGTTCTTC
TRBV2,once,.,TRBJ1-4,CASSEIGNEKLFF,TGTGCCAGCAGTGAAATAGGGAATGAAAAACTGTTTTTT
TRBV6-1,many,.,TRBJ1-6,CASSEVDPMINSPLHF,TGTGCCAGCAGTGAAGTGGACCCAATGATTAATTCACCCCTCCACTTT
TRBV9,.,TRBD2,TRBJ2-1,CASSAVAGAGNEQFF,TGTGCCAGCAGCGCCGTAGCGGGGGCAGGCAATGAGCAGTTCTTC
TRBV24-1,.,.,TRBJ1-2,CATSRTDYGYTF,TGTGCCACCTCAAGGACGGACTATGGCTACACCTTC
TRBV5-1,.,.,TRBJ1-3,CASSLTGPSGNTIYF,TGCGCCAGCAGCTTGACAGGTCCTAGTGGAAACACCATATATTTT
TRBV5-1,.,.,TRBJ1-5,CASSLAPAFPGSNQPQHF,TGCGCCAGCAGCTTGGCCCCGGCGTTTCCGGGAAGCAATCAGCCCCAGCATTTT
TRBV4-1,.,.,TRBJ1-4,CASSQDRSRTFSTNEKLFF,TGCGCCAGCAGCCAAGATAGGAGCAGGACTTTCTCAACTAATGAAAAACTGTTTTTT
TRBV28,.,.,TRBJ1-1,CASSFQGHPNTEAFF,TGTGCCAGCAGTTTTCAGGGACACCCGAACACTGAAGCTTTCTTT
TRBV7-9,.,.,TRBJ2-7,CASSPVEEQYF,TGTGCCAGCAGCCCCGTGGAGGAGCAGTACTTC
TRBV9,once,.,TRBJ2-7,CASSARGGGQYEQYF,TGTGCCAGCAGCGCCCGAGGGGGGGGACAGTACGAGCAGTACTTC
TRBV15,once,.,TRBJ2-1,CATSSTSYNEQFF,TGTGCCACCAGCTCGACTAGCTACAATGAGCAGTTCTTC
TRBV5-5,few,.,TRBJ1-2,CASSLEAVSYGYTF,TGTGCCAGCAGCTTGGAAGCAGTGAGCTATGGCTACACCTTC
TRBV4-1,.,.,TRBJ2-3,CASSLQGGDTQYF,TGCGCCAGCAGCCTGCAGGGGGGAGATACGCAGTATTTT
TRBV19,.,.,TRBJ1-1,CASNPDSPYTEAFF,TGTGCCAGTAACCCTGACAGCCCTTACACTGAAGCTTTCTTT
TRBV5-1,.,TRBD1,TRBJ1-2,CASSLGATGVGYTF,TGCGCCAGCAGCTTGGGGGCGACAGGGGTCGGCTACACCTTC
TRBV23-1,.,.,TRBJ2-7,CASSQAYREPYEQYF,TGCGCCAGCAGTCAGGCATACAGGGAGCCCTACGAGCAGTACTTC
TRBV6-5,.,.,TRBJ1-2,CASSYRTEPDYGYTF,TGTGCCAGCAGTTATAGGACAGAACCCGACTATGGCTACACCTTC
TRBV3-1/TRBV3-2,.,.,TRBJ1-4,CASSQTRGATSEKLFF,TGTGCCAGCAGCCAAACGCGGGGAGCCACCTCAGAAAAACTGTTTTTT
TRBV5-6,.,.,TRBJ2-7,CASSSNYEQYF,TGTGCCAGCAGTAGCAACTACGAGCAGTACTTC
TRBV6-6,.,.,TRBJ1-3,CASSYNPRENTIYF,TGTGCCAGCAGTTATAATCCACGGGAGAACACCATATATTTT
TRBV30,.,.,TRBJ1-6,CAWSLLGRGNSPLHF,TGTGCCTGGAGTCTATTAGGCAGGGGCAATTCACCCCTCCACTTT
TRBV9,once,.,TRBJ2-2,CASSVLDREGGELFF,TGTGCCAGCAGCGTATTGGACAGGGAGGGCGGGGAGCTGTTTTTT
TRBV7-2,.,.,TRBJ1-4,CASSLLREGKLFF,TGTGCCAGCAGCTTGCTCCGGGAGGGAAAACTGTTTTTT